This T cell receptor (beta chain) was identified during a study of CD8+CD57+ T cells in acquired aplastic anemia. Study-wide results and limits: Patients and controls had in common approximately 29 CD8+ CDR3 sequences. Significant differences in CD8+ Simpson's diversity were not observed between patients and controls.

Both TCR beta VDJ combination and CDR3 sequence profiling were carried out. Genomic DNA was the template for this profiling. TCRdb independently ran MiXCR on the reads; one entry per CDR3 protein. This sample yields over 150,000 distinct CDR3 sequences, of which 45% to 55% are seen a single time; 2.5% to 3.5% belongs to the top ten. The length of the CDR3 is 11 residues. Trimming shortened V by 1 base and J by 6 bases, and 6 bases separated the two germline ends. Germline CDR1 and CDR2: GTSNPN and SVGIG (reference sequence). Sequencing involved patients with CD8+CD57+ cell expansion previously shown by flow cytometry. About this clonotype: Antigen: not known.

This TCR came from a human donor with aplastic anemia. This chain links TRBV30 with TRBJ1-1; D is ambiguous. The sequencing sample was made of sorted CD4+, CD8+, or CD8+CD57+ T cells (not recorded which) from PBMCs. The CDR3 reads CAWSGGPEAFF. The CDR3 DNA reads TGTGCCTGGAGTGGAGGTCCTGAAGCTTTCTTT.